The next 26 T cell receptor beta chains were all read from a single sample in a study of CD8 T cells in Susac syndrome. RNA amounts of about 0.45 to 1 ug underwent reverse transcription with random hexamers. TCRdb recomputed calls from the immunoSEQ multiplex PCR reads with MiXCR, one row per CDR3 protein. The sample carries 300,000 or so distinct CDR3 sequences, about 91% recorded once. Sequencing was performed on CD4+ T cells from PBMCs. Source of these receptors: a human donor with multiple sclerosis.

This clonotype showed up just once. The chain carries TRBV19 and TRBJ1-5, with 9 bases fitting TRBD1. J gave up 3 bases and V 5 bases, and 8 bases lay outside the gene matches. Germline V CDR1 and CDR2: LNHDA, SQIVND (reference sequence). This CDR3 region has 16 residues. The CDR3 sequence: CASSSDRGSFNQPQHF. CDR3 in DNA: TGTGCCAGTAGTTCCGACAGGGGGTCCTTCAATCAGCCCCAGCATTTT.

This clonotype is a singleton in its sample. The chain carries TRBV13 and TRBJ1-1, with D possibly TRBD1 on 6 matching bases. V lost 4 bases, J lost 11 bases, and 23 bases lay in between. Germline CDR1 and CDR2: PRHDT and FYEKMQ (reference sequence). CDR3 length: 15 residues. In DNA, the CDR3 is TGTGCCAGCAGCTCCCTGGGGGGGGCAGTACTACGGGCTTTCTTT. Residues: CASSSLGGAVLRAFF.

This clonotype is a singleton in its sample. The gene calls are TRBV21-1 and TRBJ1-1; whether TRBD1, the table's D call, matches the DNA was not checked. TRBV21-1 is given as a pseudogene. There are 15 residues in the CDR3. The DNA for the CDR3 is TGTGCCAGCAGCAAAGGTAACAGGGCATTCACTGAAGCTTTCTTT. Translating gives CASSKGNRAFTEAFF.

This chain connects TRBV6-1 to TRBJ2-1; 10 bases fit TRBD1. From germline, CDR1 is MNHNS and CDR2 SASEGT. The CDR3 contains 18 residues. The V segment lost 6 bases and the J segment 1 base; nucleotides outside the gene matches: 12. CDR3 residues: CASRKGDRGIWSYNEQFF. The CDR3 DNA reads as TGTGCCAGCAGGAAGGGGGACAGGGGCATCTGGTCCTACAATGAGCAGTTCTTC.

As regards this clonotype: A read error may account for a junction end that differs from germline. The CDR3 protein is CRTGAGTEALF. The CDR3 DNA reads TGCAGGACAGGGGCAGGCACTGAAGCTCTCTTT. The chain joins TRBV20-1 to TRBJ1-1, with 8 bases aligning to TRBD1. CDR1 and CDR2 (germline): DFQATT, SNEGSKA (reference sequence). This CDR3 has 11 residues.

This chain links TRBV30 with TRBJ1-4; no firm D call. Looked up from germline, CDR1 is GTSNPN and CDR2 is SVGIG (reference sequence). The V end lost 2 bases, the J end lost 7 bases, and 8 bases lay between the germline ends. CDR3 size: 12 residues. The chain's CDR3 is CAWSRGPEKLFF. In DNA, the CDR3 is TGTGCCTGGAGTCGCGGTCCTGAAAAACTGTTTTTT.

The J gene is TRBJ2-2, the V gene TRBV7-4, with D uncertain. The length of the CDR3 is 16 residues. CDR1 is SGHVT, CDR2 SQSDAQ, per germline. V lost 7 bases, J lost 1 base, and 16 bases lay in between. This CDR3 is CASTLHEALNTGELFF. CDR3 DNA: TGTGCCAGCACCCTCCACGAGGCCCTGAACACCGGGGAGCTGTTTTTT.

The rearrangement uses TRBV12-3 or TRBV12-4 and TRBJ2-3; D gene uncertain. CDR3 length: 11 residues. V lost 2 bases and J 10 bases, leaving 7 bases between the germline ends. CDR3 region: CASSLSRAQYF. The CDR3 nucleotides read TGTGCCAGCAGTTTATCTCGAGCGCAGTATTTT.

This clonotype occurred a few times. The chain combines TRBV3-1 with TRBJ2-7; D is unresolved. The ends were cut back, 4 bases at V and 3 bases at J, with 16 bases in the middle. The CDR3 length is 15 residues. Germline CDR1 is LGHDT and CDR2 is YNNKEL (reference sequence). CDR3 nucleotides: TGTGCCAGCAGCCCCGAGCGATTCCTCTACTACGAGCAGTACTTC. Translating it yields CASSPERFLYYEQYF.

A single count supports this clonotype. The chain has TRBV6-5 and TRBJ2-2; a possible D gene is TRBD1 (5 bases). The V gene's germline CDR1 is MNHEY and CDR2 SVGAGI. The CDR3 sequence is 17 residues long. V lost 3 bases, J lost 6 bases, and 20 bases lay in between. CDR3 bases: TGTGCCAGCAGTTATTTGGACACCCGGAAGATGGCCGGGGAGCTGTTTTTT. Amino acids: CASSYLDTRKMAGELFF.

CDR3 bases: TGTGCCAGCAGCTTACCCGGCCTAGCCAACTATGGCTACACCTTC. This sequence encodes CASSLPGLANYGYTF. The chain uses TRBV7-2 and TRBJ1-2; no definite D call. The V gene lost 2 bases and the J gene lost 2 bases, with 12 bases spanning the gap. The CDR3 runs to 15 residues. Germline lookup yields CDR1 SGHTA and CDR2 FQGNSA.

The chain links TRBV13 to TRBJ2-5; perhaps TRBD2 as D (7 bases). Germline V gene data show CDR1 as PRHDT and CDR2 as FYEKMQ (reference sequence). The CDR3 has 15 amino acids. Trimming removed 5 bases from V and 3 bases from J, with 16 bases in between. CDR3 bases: TGTGCCAGCAGCCTTCCGGGGAGGGGGAAAGAGACCCAGTACTTC. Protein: CASSLPGRGKETQYF. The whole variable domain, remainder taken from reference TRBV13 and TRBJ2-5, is AAGVIQSPRHLIKEKRETATLKCYPIPRHDTVYWYQQGPGQDPQFLISFYEKMQSDKGSIPDRFSAQQFSDYHSELNMSSLELGDSALYFCASSLPGRGKETQYFGPGTRLLVL.

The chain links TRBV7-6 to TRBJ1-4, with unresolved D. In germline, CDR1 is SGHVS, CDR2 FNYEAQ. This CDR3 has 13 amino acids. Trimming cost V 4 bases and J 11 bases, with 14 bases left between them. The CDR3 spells CASSWGPGAKLFF. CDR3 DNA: TGTGCCAGCAGCTGGGGTCCGGGCGCCAAACTGTTTTTT. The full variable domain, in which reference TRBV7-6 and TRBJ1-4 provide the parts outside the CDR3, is GAGVSQSPRYKVTKRGQDVALRCDPISGHVSLYWYRQALGQGPEFLTYFNYEAQQDKSGLPNDRFSAERPEGSISTLTIQRTEQRDSAMYRCASSWGPGAKLFFGSGTQLSVL.

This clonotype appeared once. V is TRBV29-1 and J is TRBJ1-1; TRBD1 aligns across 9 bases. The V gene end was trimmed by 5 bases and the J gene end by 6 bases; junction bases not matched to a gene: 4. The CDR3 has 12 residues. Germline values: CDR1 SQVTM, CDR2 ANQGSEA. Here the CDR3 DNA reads TGCAGCGTTTCGACAGGGGGGGCTGAAGCTTTCTTT. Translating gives CSVSTGGAEAFF.

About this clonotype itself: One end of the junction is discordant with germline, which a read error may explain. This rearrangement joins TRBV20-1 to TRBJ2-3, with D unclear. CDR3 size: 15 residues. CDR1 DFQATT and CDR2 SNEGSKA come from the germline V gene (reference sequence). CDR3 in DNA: TGCGGTGCCCCCGACTCCTATTTTGGCACAGATACGCAGTATTTT. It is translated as CGAPDSYFGTDTQYF.

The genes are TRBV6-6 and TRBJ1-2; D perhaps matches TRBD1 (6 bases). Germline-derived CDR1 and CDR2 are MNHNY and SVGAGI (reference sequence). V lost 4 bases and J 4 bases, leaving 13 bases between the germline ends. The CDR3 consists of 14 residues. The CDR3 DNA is TGTGCCAGCAGTTTCATCAGGGGTTCCTATGGCTACACCTTC. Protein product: CASSFIRGSYGYTF.

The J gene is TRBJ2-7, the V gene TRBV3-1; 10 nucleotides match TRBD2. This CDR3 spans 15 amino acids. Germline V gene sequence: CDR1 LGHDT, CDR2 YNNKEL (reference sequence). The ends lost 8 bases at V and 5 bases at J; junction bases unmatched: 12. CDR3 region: CASALAGDRTDEQYF. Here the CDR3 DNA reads TGTGCCAGCGCCCTAGCGGGAGACAGAACGGACGAGCAGTACTTC.

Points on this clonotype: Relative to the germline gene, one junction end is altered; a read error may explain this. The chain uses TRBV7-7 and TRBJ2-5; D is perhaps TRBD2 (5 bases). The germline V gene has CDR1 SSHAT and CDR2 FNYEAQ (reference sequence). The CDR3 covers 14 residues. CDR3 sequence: CASSLYGRGETQYF. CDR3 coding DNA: TGTGCTAGCAGCTTATATGGGCGCGGGGAGACCCAGTACTTC.

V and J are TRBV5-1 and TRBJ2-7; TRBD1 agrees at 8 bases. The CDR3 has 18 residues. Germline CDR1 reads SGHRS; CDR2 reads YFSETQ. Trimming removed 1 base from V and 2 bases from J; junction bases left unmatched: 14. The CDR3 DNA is TGCGCCAGCAGCTTGAGGGACAGGTCAACTGGGCCTCCCTACGAGCAGTACTTC. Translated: CASSLRDRSTGPPYEQYF.

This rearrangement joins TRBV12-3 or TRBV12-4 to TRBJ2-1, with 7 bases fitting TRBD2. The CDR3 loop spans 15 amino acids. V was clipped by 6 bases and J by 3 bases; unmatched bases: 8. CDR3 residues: CASRGESGNYNEQFF. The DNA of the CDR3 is TGTGCCAGCAGGGGCGAAAGCGGGAACTACAATGAGCAGTTCTTC.

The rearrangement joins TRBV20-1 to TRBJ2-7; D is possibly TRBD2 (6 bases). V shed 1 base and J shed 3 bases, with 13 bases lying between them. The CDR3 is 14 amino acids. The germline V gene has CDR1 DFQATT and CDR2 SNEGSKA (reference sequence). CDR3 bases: TGCAGTGCTAGAGGTTCCGGCGGGGTCTACGAGCAGTACTTC. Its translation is CSARGSGGVYEQYF.

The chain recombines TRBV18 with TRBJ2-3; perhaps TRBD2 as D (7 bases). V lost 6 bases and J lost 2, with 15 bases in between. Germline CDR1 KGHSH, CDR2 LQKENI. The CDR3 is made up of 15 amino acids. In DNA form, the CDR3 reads TGTGCCAGCTCCCCGAAGGGGGGGCTCACAGATACGCAGTATTTT. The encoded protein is CASSPKGGLTDTQYF.

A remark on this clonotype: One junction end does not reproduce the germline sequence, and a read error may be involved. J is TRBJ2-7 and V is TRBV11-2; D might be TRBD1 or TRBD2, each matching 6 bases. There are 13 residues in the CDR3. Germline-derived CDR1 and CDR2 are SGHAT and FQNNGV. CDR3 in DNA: TGTGCCAGCAGTTTAGGGGGGTTCGGCGAGCAGTACTTC. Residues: CASSLGGFGEQYF.

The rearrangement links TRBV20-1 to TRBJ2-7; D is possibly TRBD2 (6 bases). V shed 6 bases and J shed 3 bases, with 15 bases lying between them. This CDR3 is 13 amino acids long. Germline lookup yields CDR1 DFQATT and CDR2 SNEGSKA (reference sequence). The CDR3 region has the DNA TGCAGTGCGGCGGGAACCGCCAACTACGAGCAGTACTTC. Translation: CSAAGTANYEQYF.

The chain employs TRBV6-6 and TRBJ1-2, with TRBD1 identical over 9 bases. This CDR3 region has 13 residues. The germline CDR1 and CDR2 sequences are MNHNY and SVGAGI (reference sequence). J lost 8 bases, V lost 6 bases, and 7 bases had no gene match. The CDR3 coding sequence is TGTGCCAGCAGACGGACAGGGGCGGGGGGCTACACCTTC. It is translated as CASRRTGAGGYTF.

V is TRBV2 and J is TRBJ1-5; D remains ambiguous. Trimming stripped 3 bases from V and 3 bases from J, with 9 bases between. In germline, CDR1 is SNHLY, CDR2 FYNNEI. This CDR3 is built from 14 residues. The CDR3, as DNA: TGTGCCAGCAGTGAGAGGAGGGTCAATCAGCCCCAGCATTTT. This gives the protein CASSERRVNQPQHF.